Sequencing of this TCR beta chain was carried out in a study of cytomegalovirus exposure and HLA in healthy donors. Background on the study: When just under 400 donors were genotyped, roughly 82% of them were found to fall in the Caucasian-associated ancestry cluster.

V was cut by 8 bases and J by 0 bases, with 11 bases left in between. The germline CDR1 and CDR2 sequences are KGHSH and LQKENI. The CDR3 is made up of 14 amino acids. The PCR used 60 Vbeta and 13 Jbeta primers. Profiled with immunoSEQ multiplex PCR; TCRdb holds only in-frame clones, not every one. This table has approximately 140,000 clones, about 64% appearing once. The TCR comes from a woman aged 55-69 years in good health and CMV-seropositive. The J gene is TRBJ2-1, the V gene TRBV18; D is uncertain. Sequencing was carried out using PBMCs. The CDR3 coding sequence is TGTGCCAGCCGAGCATTAAGCTCCTACAATGAGCAGTTCTTC. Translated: CASRALSSYNEQFF.